A single sample is the source of the 4 T cell receptor beta chains below, sequenced in a study of T cell responses to AZD1222 COVID-19 vaccine. The repertoire was sequenced with immunoSEQ multiplex PCR; TCRdb's copy has only in-frame clones and lacks some. Of about 180,000 clones in the sample, almost 90% were seen once. Sequences were derived from peripheral blood, sampled on day 0 of AZD1222 vaccination. The origin of the receptors is an adult in good health.

This rearrangement joins TRBV5-6 to TRBJ1-4, with 11 bases identical to TRBD1. V was pared by 4 bases and J by 0 bases, with 8 bases of the junction left unmatched. Germline CDR1 is SGHDT and CDR2 is YYEEEE. The CDR3 spans 18 residues. The CDR3, as DNA: TGTGCCAGCAGCCCTAGGACAGGGGGCCTGGCAACTAATGAAAAACTGTTTTTT. Protein sequence: CASSPRTGGLATNEKLFF.

This chain links TRBV19 with TRBJ1-5; TRBD1 might be the D (5 bases). With 7 bases removed from V and 1 base from J, the gap between germline ends came to 11 bases. CDR1 is LNHDA, CDR2 SQIVND, per germline (reference sequence). CDR3 length equals 14 residues. The CDR3: CASTLGGSNQPQHF. The DNA of the CDR3 is TGTGCCAGTACCCTGGGGGGGAGCAATCAGCCCCAGCATTTT.

With regard to this clone: Other DNA sequences in the same sample also yield this CDR3. V gene TRBV28 combines with J gene TRBJ2-7, with 7 bases lining up with TRBD2. CDR3 length equals 11 residues. The V and J ends lost 6 bases and 7 bases, in that order; junction bases with no gene match: 3. Germline loops: CDR1 MDHEN, CDR2 SYDVKM. The CDR3 sequence is CASSRTREQYF. The CDR3 DNA reads as TGTGCCAGCAGCCGGACTAGGGAGCAGTACTTC.

The J gene is TRBJ1-2, the V gene TRBV28; no reliable D call. This CDR3 contains 13 residues. Trimming took 1 base from V and 8 from J, leaving 11 bases between them. Germline values: CDR1 MDHEN, CDR2 SYDVKM. The DNA of the CDR3 is TGTGCCAGCAGTTTATTTTGGACGGAAGGCTACACCTTC. Its translation is CASSLFWTEGYTF.